This T cell receptor beta chain stems from a study of tumor-infiltrating lymphocytes in primary liver carcinoma. About this clonotype itself: Germline and junction disagree at one end, which may indicate a read error.

Co-extraction yielded RNA and DNA from 20-30 mg of unsorted bulk tissue. This CDR3 comprises 16 residues. Germline-derived CDR1 and CDR2 are DFQATT and SNEGSKA (reference sequence). TCR beta cDNA was prepared out of roughly 0.45 ug total RNA by means of a constant-region primer. Generation of the TCR beta libraries relied on three nested multiplex PCR rounds using slightly modified ARM-PCR. The study ran its first two PCR rounds for nine to ten cycles each, using TRBV1-TRBV30 forward primers and a C-beta reverse primer. TCRdb passed the multiplex PCR reads through MiXCR, listing each CDR3 protein once. The table has around 190,000 distinct CDR3 sequences, over 80% seen once.

Sequencing was done on a sample of tumor tissue from primary liver carcinoma. The V gene is TRBV20-1, the J gene TRBJ2-4; 9 positions agree with TRBD1. The clonotype was recovered from a man aged 40-49 years with primary liver carcinoma and hepatitis B virus infection. The CDR3 DNA reads TGCAGTGCTAGATGGACAGGGGCCGAGAACAAAAACATTCAGCACTTC. It codes for CSARWTGAENKNIQHF.